These 30 T cell receptor beta chains originate from one sample sequenced in a study of OX40 agonist ivuxolimab in advanced cancers. Sequenced by immunoSEQ multiplex PCR; TCRdb stores in-frame clones only, minus some. The sample yields some 80,000 clones, about nine tenths seen once. The source material was CD4+ or CD8+ T cells sorted from blood, sampled in a trial of the OX40 agonist ivuxolimab. These receptor sequences come from an adult with an advanced solid tumor such as melanoma, head and neck, liver or kidney cancer.

This chain joins TRBV13 and TRBJ2-1; no clear D. The germline CDR1 and CDR2 sequences are PRHDT and FYEKMQ (reference sequence). The CDR3 has 12 residues. Trimming stripped 8 bases from V and 10 bases from J, with 15 bases between. The CDR3 loop reads CASPKPGREQFF. The CDR3 nucleotides are TGTGCCAGCCCGAAGCCGGGCAGGGAGCAGTTCTTC.

The table lists this clone with many counts. The chain is built from TRBV7-9 and TRBJ1-5, with 9 positions matching TRBD1. The V segment lost 2 bases and the J segment 9 bases; nucleotides outside the gene matches: 5. This CDR3 region has 14 residues. Germline values: CDR1 SEHNR, CDR2 FQNEAQ (reference sequence). The CDR3 spells CASSLTGGLGPQHF. Written as DNA, the CDR3 is TGTGCCAGCAGCTTAACAGGGGGCTTGGGGCCCCAGCATTTT.

V usage is TRBV7-8 and J usage is TRBJ2-5; 7 nucleotides align to TRBD2. The J call could be wrong; TRBJ2-7 is a better fit for the DNA end. Germline CDR1 reads SGHVS; CDR2 reads FQNEAQ. This CDR3 is built from 13 residues. The CDR3 region is CASRRLADYEQYF. The CDR3 region has the DNA TGTGCCAGCAGGAGGCTAGCGGATTACGAGCAGTACTTC.

The chain links TRBV7-6 to TRBJ2-7; 10 nucleotides align to TRBD2. V lost 5 bases and J lost 0; bases outside the gene matches: 16. The CDR3 sequence is 19 residues long. Germline V lookup: CDR1 SGHVS, CDR2 FNYEAQ. In nucleotides, the CDR3 is TGTGCCAGCAGCCTCGCCAACACGCCAGCGGGGGGGTTCTCCTACGAGCAGTACTTC. Its protein product is CASSLANTPAGGFSYEQYF.

CDR3 sequence: CASSFTAQDHEQYF. The CDR3 DNA is TGTGCCAGCAGTTTTACAGCGCAGGACCACGAGCAGTACTTC. V usage is TRBV27 and J usage is TRBJ2-7; D gene unclear. V was trimmed by 3 bases and J by 5 bases, leaving 14 bases between them. The V gene's germline CDR1 is MNHEY and CDR2 SMNVEV (reference sequence). This CDR3 contains 14 residues.

V and J are TRBV2 and TRBJ2-7; 8 nucleotides align to TRBD1. Germline V gene data show CDR1 as SNHLY and CDR2 as FYNNEI. V dropped 6 bases and J dropped 2; count of bases not matched to a gene: 9. The CDR3 covers 15 residues. The CDR3 nucleotides are TGTGCCAGCAGCCAACTAGGACAGGGTCCCTACGAGCAGTACTTC. This translates into CASSQLGQGPYEQYF.

Here the CDR3 reads CASSDERGGSYNEQFF. The CDR3 DNA follows: TGTGCCAGCAGTGACGAGCGGGGGGGCTCCTACAATGAGCAGTTCTTC. V is TRBV6-4 and J is TRBJ2-1, with TRBD2 identical over 10 bases. The CDR3 length is 16 residues. CDR1 and CDR2 from the germline V gene are MRHNA and SNTAGT. After removal of 2 bases from V and 0 bases from J, the junction contained 1 base not matched to a gene.

The rearrangement joins TRBV2 to TRBJ2-1; possibly TRBD1 for D (5 bases). The length of the CDR3 is 14 residues. V was clipped by 5 bases and J by 4 bases, with 12 bases between them. From germline, CDR1 is SNHLY and CDR2 FYNNEI. CDR3 nucleotides: TGTGCCAGCAGTAACCCGACAGATTACAATGAGCAGTTCTTC. Translating gives CASSNPTDYNEQFF.

The chain uses TRBV7-9 and TRBJ2-3; possible D gene TRBD2, 6 bases. Germline assignment: CDR1 SEHNR and CDR2 FQNEAQ (reference sequence). The CDR3 loop spans 15 amino acids. Trimming took 5 bases from V and 5 from J, leaving 17 bases between them. In nucleotides, the CDR3 is TGTGCCAGCAGCCCACCGGGAGCAAAAGAAGATACGCAGTATTTT. Protein sequence: CASSPPGAKEDTQYF.

This chain uses TRBV29-1 with TRBJ2-7; perhaps TRBD2 as D (7 bases). Germline V CDR1 and CDR2: SQVTM, ANQGSEA. V lost 4 bases to trimming and J lost 3 bases, with 16 bases between them. CDR3 length equals 14 residues. The CDR3 bases are TGCAGCGTTGCGGGGGGCAGGGCAGGCTACGAGCAGTACTTC. As protein: CSVAGGRAGYEQYF.

This clone came up once. The gene calls are TRBV27 and TRBJ2-3; 8 bases match TRBD1. Germline trimming cut 10 bases from V and 4 bases from J; bases unmatched to any gene: 7. The CDR3 has 13 residues. Per the germline V gene, CDR1 is MNHEY and CDR2 is SMNVEV (reference sequence). The DNA of the CDR3 is TGTGCCACCAGACAGGGGCCCCCAGATACGCAGTATTTT. Translation gives CATRQGPPDTQYF.

This chain uses TRBV29-1 with TRBJ1-5; TRBD1 matches 10 bases. The CDR3 runs to 13 residues. Germline trimming cut 4 bases from V and 7 bases from J; bases unmatched to any gene: 4. Looked up from germline, CDR1 is SQVTM and CDR2 is ANQGSEA. The CDR3 DNA reads TGCAGCGTTGGACAGGGGGCATGGCAGCCCCAGCATTTT. Protein sequence: CSVGQGAWQPQHF.

This chain joins TRBV7-6 and TRBJ2-7, with 12 bases identical to TRBD2. Trimming at V came to 0 bases and at J to 5 bases, leaving 8 bases not matched to a gene. This CDR3 comprises 17 residues. CDR1 and CDR2 (germline): SGHVS, FNYEAQ. The CDR3 loop reads CASSLAPSGGAVDEQYF. CDR3 nucleotide sequence: TGTGCCAGCAGCTTAGCTCCTAGCGGGGGGGCGGTTGACGAGCAGTACTTC.

This clone was observed once. The V gene is TRBV27, the J gene TRBJ1-2; D might be TRBD1 (5 bases). This CDR3 has 16 amino acids. V was clipped by 0 bases and J by 4 bases, with 15 bases between them. The germline gives CDR1 MNHEY, CDR2 SMNVEV (reference sequence). CDR3 residues: CASSLSPGGRGYGYTF. Written as DNA, the CDR3 is TGTGCCAGCAGTTTATCCCCGGGGGGAAGGGGCTATGGCTACACCTTC.

The chain couples TRBV7-6 to TRBJ2-2; TRBD1 aligns across 7 bases. The CDR3 is 15 residues long. V was clipped by 4 bases and J by 6 bases; unmatched bases: 8. The germline V gene encodes CDR1 SGHVS and CDR2 FNYEAQ. The CDR3 protein is CASSSRGRGSGELFF. The CDR3 coding sequence is TGTGCCAGCAGCTCACGGGGCAGGGGGTCCGGGGAGCTGTTTTTT.

The chain couples TRBV7-9 to TRBJ1-1; tentatively, D is TRBD1 (5 bases). This CDR3 has 15 residues. Germline CDR1 reads SEHNR; CDR2 reads FQNEAQ (reference sequence). V was shortened by 5 bases and J by 1 base, with 14 bases between the two germline ends. The CDR3 DNA follows: TGTGCCAGCAGCCTCCCCTGGGGCCAGAACACTGAAGCTTTCTTT. It specifies CASSLPWGQNTEAFF.

The chain combines TRBV30 with TRBJ2-2, with 8 bases lining up with TRBD1. This CDR3 is 14 amino acids long. With V trimmed by 4 bases and J by 7 bases, 8 bases remained unmatched. The germline V gene encodes CDR1 GTSNPN and CDR2 SVGIG (reference sequence). The CDR3 DNA reads TGTGCCTGGACAGGGGGCGTATCTGACGGGGAGCTGTTTTTT. Translated, it gives CAWTGGVSDGELFF.

The chain has TRBV9 and TRBJ1-3; tentatively, D is TRBD1 (6 bases). Germline loops: CDR1 SGDLS, CDR2 YYNGEE. This CDR3 contains 18 residues. Deletions cut 0 bases from V and 0 bases from J, with 16 bases between. CDR3 DNA sequence: TGTGCCAGCAGCGTAGGCGGGGGGCCCACTAGCTCTGGAAACACCATATATTTT. This translates into CASSVGGGPTSSGNTIYF.

The chain links TRBV29-1 to TRBJ2-5, with D perhaps assigned TRBD1 or TRBD2 (6 bases each). Germline lookup yields CDR1 SQVTM and CDR2 ANQGSEA. The CDR3 extends over 15 amino acids. Trimming shortened V by 6 bases and J by 5 bases, and 22 bases separated the two germline ends. The CDR3: CSVLGGTSGRETQYF. CDR3 DNA: TGCAGCGTCCTAGGGGGGACCTCTGGCCGTGAGACCCAGTACTTC.

As to this clone: One junction end does not reproduce the germline sequence, and a read error may be involved. V gene TRBV7-9 combines with J gene TRBJ2-3, with a weak D call TRBD2 (6 bases). Germline CDR1 reads SEHNR; CDR2 reads FQNEAQ (reference sequence). CDR3 length: 13 amino acids. In DNA form, the CDR3 reads TGTGCCAGCAGCTTAGTAAAAGCGGGTGGCGGGAATTTT. It specifies CASSLVKAGGGNF.

J is TRBJ2-2 and V is TRBV11-3, with D perhaps TRBD2 (6 bases). Germline CDR1 is SGHNT and CDR2 is YENEEA. CDR3 length: 14 residues. The V end lost 3 bases, the J end lost 2 bases, and 7 bases lay between the germline ends. In nucleotides, the CDR3 is TGTGCCAGCAGCTTGGGGGGTAACACCGGGGAGCTGTTTTTT. Its translation: CASSLGGNTGELFF.

The chain carries TRBV6-1 and TRBJ2-7; D possibly matches TRBD1 or TRBD2 (5 bases each). Germline V gene data show CDR1 as MNHNS and CDR2 as SASEGT. V was shortened by 3 bases and J by 3 bases, with 9 bases between the two germline ends. The CDR3 runs 13 residues. The CDR3 DNA follows: TGTGCCAGCAGTGAGAGGGGATTCTACGAGCAGTACTTC. Translated: CASSERGFYEQYF.

The V call is TRBV7-6, the J call TRBJ2-2; D call uncertain. Germline lookup yields CDR1 SGHVS and CDR2 FNYEAQ. Trimming took 5 bases from V and 3 from J, leaving 4 bases between them. This CDR3 comprises 12 residues. CDR3 coding DNA: TGTGCCAGCAGCACCTACACCGGGGAGCTGTTTTTT. It yields the protein CASSTYTGELFF.

This chain uses TRBV27 with TRBJ2-7, with 7 bases fitting TRBD1. This CDR3 is built from 13 residues. V shed 3 bases and J 4 bases; nucleotides not matched to a gene: 3. Germline V CDR1 and CDR2: MNHEY, SMNVEV (reference sequence). The CDR3 loop is CASSLGQLYEQYF. The CDR3 DNA is TGTGCCAGCAGTTTGGGACAGTTGTACGAGCAGTACTTC.

The chain has TRBV9 and TRBJ2-7; D is perhaps TRBD2 (6 bases). The CDR3 loop spans 16 amino acids. Trimming pared 4 bases from V and 0 bases from J, leaving 17 bases between. Germline V lookup: CDR1 SGDLS, CDR2 YYNGEE. CDR3 nucleotides: TGTGCCAGCAGCCACAGCCCGGGACTCTCCTCCTACGAGCAGTACTTC. The encoded protein is CASSHSPGLSSYEQYF.

Here the CDR3 reads CASSMGGDIPYYGYTF. The DNA for the CDR3 is TGTGCCAGTAGTATGGGGGGGGACATACCCTACTATGGCTACACCTTC. The V call is TRBV19, the J call TRBJ1-2; weak D call: TRBD1 (6 bases). Germline V lookup: CDR1 LNHDA, CDR2 SQIVND (reference sequence). V dropped 3 bases and J dropped 3 bases, with 17 bases sitting between them. This CDR3 is built from 16 residues.

This clone was detected only a few times. V is TRBV4-3 and J is TRBJ2-7; 8 bases fit TRBD1. Losses at the gene ends were 0 bases for V and 0 bases for J; bases not matched to a gene: 4. This CDR3 contains 16 residues. Germline V gene sequence: CDR1 LGHNA, CDR2 YSLEER. CDR3 sequence reads: CASSQDADRGSYEQYF. The CDR3 coding sequence is TGCGCCAGCAGCCAAGACGCCGACAGGGGCTCCTACGAGCAGTACTTC.

The J gene is TRBJ2-5, the V gene TRBV5-6, with 8 bases matching TRBD1. The CDR3 is 15 amino acids. With 4 bases clipped from V and 4 bases from J, the junction kept 9 bases outside the gene matches. CDR1 and CDR2 from the germline V gene are SGHDT and YYEEEE. Here the CDR3 reads CASSPWTGTGETQYF. Written as DNA, the CDR3 is TGTGCCAGCAGCCCCTGGACAGGGACGGGAGAGACCCAGTACTTC.

V is TRBV19 and J is TRBJ1-2; D may be TRBD1 (5 bases). The length of the CDR3 is 12 residues. Germline V gives CDR1 LNHDA, CDR2 SQIVND (reference sequence). V was pared by 9 bases and J by 9 bases, with 17 bases between. CDR3 protein: CASRLGLSSYTF. Written as DNA, the CDR3 is TGTGCCAGCCGACTGGGGCTAAGTAGCTACACCTTC.

The chain employs TRBV5-1 and TRBJ1-5; D unclear. Germline V gives CDR1 SGHRS, CDR2 YFSETQ. The V end was cut by 0 bases, the J end by 2 bases, with 6 bases between. CDR3 length equals 14 residues. The CDR3 nucleotides read TGCGCCAGCAGCTTGGTGGCCGGCAATCAGCCCCAGCATTTT. Protein product: CASSLVAGNQPQHF.